The 26 T cell receptor beta chains below come from one sample, sequenced in a study of T cell responses to AZD1222 COVID-19 vaccine. Profiled with immunoSEQ multiplex PCR; TCRdb holds only in-frame clones, not every one. The table records more than 95,000 clones, less than 95% of them present only once. Source: peripheral blood, taken on day 0 of MenACWY control vaccination. The source of these receptors is an adult in good health.

This clone was seen more than once but under ten times. The chain joins TRBV14 to TRBJ2-2; D uncertain. Trimming took off 0 bases at V and 10 bases at J, with 9 bases between the two ends. The germline gives CDR1 SGHDN, CDR2 FVKESK. The length of the CDR3 is 13 residues. CDR3 sequence reads: CASSQDPQLELFF. CDR3 sequence (DNA): TGTGCCAGCAGCCAAGATCCCCAGTTGGAGCTGTTTTTT.

The J gene is TRBJ1-1, the V gene TRBV6-5, with D possibly TRBD1 on 6 matching bases. The germline V gene encodes CDR1 MNHEY and CDR2 SVGAGI. The length of the CDR3 is 15 residues. Trimming cost V 4 bases and J 6 bases, with 18 bases left between them. The CDR3 DNA is TGTGCCAGCAGTTCACGGACAGCTTGGGGCGCTGAAGCTTTCTTT. Translating it yields CASSSRTAWGAEAFF.

The chain uses TRBV3-1 (or the pseudogene TRBV3-2) and TRBJ2-2; a weak D match, TRBD1 (5 bases). CDR3 length: 16 residues. Deletions cut 1 base from V and 5 bases from J, with 14 bases between. In germline, CDR1 is LGHDT, CDR2 YNNKEL (reference sequence). CDR3 loop: CASSQGNRMGTGELFF. CDR3 nucleotide sequence: TGTGCCAGCAGCCAAGGGAACAGGATGGGGACCGGGGAGCTGTTTTTT.

The V call is TRBV5-1, the J call TRBJ2-1; no definite D call. Trimming cost V 6 bases and J 4 bases, with 11 bases left between them. This CDR3 contains 13 residues. Looked up from germline, CDR1 is SGHRS and CDR2 is YFSETQ. The chain's CDR3 is CASMVAGYNEQFF. In DNA, the CDR3 is TGCGCCAGCATGGTAGCCGGTTACAATGAGCAGTTCTTC. Based on the CDR3 plus reference TRBV5-1 and TRBJ2-1, the full variable domain is KAGVTQTPRYLIKTRGQQVTLSCSPISGHRSVSWYQQTPGQGLQFLFEYFSETQRNKGNFPGRFSGRQFSNSRSEMNVSTLELGDSALYLCASMVAGYNEQFFGPGTRLTVL.

This clone was seen just once. The gene calls are TRBV28 and TRBJ2-7, with TRBD2 identical over 8 bases. V gave up 6 bases and J gave up 0 bases; unmatched junction bases: 4. CDR1 is MDHEN, CDR2 SYDVKM, per germline. The CDR3 loop spans 14 amino acids. The CDR3 loop reads CASSPGTSSYEQYV. The CDR3, as DNA: TGTGCCAGCAGCCCCGGGACTAGCTCCTACGAGCAGTACGTC.

The genes are TRBV19 and TRBJ2-6; the D gene is possibly TRBD1 (5 bases). V lost 6 bases to trimming and J lost 2 bases, with 11 bases between them. This CDR3 region has 15 residues. Germline V gene data show CDR1 as LNHDA and CDR2 as SQIVND (reference sequence). The CDR3 sequence is CASSPRGTGANVLTF. The CDR3 coding sequence is TGTGCCAGTAGCCCTAGGGGAACTGGGGCCAACGTCCTGACTTTC.

V gene TRBV2 combines with J gene TRBJ1-3; 8 bases line up with TRBD1. The CDR3 is 14 amino acids. J lost 4 bases, V lost 6 bases, and 5 bases had no gene match. Germline assignment: CDR1 SNHLY and CDR2 FYNNEI. CDR3 bases: TGTGCCAGCAGGGGACAGGTTGCGGGAAACACCATATATTTT. This translates into CASRGQVAGNTIYF.

This clone was picked up one time. The chain combines TRBV28 with TRBJ2-1; 13 positions agree with TRBD2. This CDR3 spans 16 amino acids. After removal of 5 bases from V and 8 bases from J, the junction contained 9 bases not matched to a gene. The germline gives CDR1 MDHEN, CDR2 SYDVKM. The CDR3 region has the DNA TGTGCCAGCAGTGAGTGGACTAGCGGGAGTCTCGATGAGCAGTTCTTC. Encoded protein: CASSEWTSGSLDEQFF.

The V gene is TRBV5-1, the J gene TRBJ2-7, with 7 nucleotides matching TRBD1. V lost 1 base to trimming and J lost 2 bases; unmatched junction nucleotides: 6. The CDR3 loop spans 15 amino acids. Germline V gene lookup returns CDR1 SGHRS and CDR2 YFSETQ. CDR3 nucleotides: TGCGCCAGCAGCTTGAAGGGACAGACAACCTACGAGCAGTACTTC. Protein sequence: CASSLKGQTTYEQYF.

This chain links TRBV7-4 with TRBJ2-4; perhaps D is TRBD1 or TRBD2 (6 bases each). CDR1 and CDR2 (germline): SGHVT, SQSDAQ. The CDR3 runs 19 residues. Trimming took 1 base from V and 3 from J, leaving 22 bases between them. In DNA form, the CDR3 reads TGTGCCAGCAGCTTAGGAGGTAGGGGGGTCCGAGCAGACAAAAACATTCAGTACTTC. This codes for CASSLGGRGVRADKNIQYF.

This sequence joins TRBV11-2 and TRBJ1-4; the D gene is possibly TRBD1 (6 bases). Trimming removed 6 bases from V and 2 bases from J, with 10 bases in between. This CDR3 contains 14 residues. Germline assignment: CDR1 SGHAT and CDR2 FQNNGV. The DNA for the CDR3 is TGTGCCAGCAGTTTGGACAGCACTAATGAAAAACTGTTTTTT. Translation gives CASSLDSTNEKLFF. Drawing the rest from reference TRBV11-2 and TRBJ1-4, the complete variable domain is EAGVAQSPRYKIIEKRQSVAFWCNPISGHATLYWYQQILGQGPKLLIQFQNNGVVDDSQLPKDRFSAERLKGVDSTLKIQPAKLEDSAVYLCASSLDSTNEKLFFGSGTQLSVL.

The chain carries TRBV5-1 and TRBJ2-1, with a possible D match to TRBD2 (6 bases). Germline assignment: CDR1 SGHRS and CDR2 YFSETQ. This CDR3 region has 16 residues. V was clipped by 0 bases and J by 1 base, with 11 bases between them. The CDR3 nucleotides are TGCGCCAGCAGCTTGGTGGGCGGGGATTCCTACAATGAGCAGTTCTTC. Translated: CASSLVGGDSYNEQFF.

This clone was seen a handful of times. This chain links TRBV5-4 with TRBJ2-2; D may match TRBD1 or TRBD2 (5 bases each). The V and J ends lost 4 bases and 1 base respectively, with 14 bases between them. Germline V gene lookup returns CDR1 SGHNT and CDR2 YYREEE (reference sequence). The CDR3 spans 16 residues. The CDR3 sequence: CASSKPGTVNTGELFF. The CDR3 nucleotides read TGTGCCAGCAGCAAACCCGGGACGGTGAACACCGGGGAGCTGTTTTTT.

The DNA of the CDR3 is TGTGCCACCAGTGACGGGAGGCCCTACAATGAGCAGTTCTTC. Translated, it gives CATSDGRPYNEQFF. The chain uses TRBV24-1 and TRBJ2-1, with 7 bases identical to TRBD2. CDR1 is KGHDR, CDR2 SFDVKD, per germline. The CDR3 consists of 14 residues. Trimming removed 4 bases from V and 2 bases from J; junction bases left unmatched: 1.

The V call is TRBV10-2, the J call TRBJ2-1, with TRBD2 matching 8 bases. Germline CDR1 is WSHSY and CDR2 is SAAADI. The CDR3 runs 19 residues. The J segment lost 7 bases and the V segment lost 6 bases, leaving 23 bases of the junction unmatched. The CDR3 loop reads CASRRGASGSLSWDNEQFF. The CDR3 nucleotides read TGCGCCAGCAGGAGAGGGGCGAGCGGGAGTCTCTCTTGGGATAATGAGCAGTTCTTC.

This clone was recorded only once. The chain has TRBV28 and TRBJ1-6; no reliable D call. The CDR3 runs 16 residues. Between the trimmed V and J ends, which lost 4 bases and 7 bases, there was a span of 17 bases. In germline, CDR1 is MDHEN, CDR2 SYDVKM. DNA of the CDR3: TGTGCCAGCAGTTCCCCGCTGGGCAGTGACAATTCACCCCTCCACTTT. This encodes CASSSPLGSDNSPLHF.

CDR3 in amino acids: CASSRRGDVNEKLFF. The CDR3 region has the DNA TGTGCCAGCAGCAGGCGGGGGGACGTTAATGAAAAACTGTTTTTT. This chain joins TRBV5-6 and TRBJ1-4, with D possibly TRBD1 on 5 matching bases. CDR3 size: 15 residues. V lost 4 bases, J lost 4 bases, and 14 bases lay in between. Germline CDR1 is SGHDT and CDR2 is YYEEEE.

This chain links TRBV3-1 (or the pseudogene TRBV3-2) with TRBJ2-7; perhaps TRBD2 as D (6 bases). The germline V and J ends were trimmed by 4 bases and 3 bases, with 13 bases remaining between them. In germline, CDR1 is LGHDT, CDR2 YNNKEL (reference sequence). CDR3 size: 14 residues. CDR3 DNA: TGTGCCAGCAGCCCTTGGGGGGTGGGCTACGAGCAGTACTTC. Its translation: CASSPWGVGYEQYF.

This clone was observed a single time. V usage is TRBV7-9 and J usage is TRBJ1-1, with a tentative D call TRBD1 (6 bases). Trimming took off 2 bases at V and 7 bases at J, with 11 bases between the two ends. The germline gives CDR1 SEHNR, CDR2 FQNEAQ (reference sequence). The length of the CDR3 is 13 residues. The CDR3 coding sequence is TGTGCCAGCAGCTTATGGGGGGCAGATGAAGCTTTCTTT. Amino acid sequence: CASSLWGADEAFF.

The rearrangement joins TRBV7-8 to TRBJ1-5; 7 bases map to TRBD1. There are 16 residues in the CDR3. The germline V gene encodes CDR1 SGHVS and CDR2 FQNEAQ. Losses at the gene ends were 5 bases for V and 7 bases for J; bases not matched to a gene: 14. This CDR3 reads CASSLGTGVGGQPQHF. CDR3 nucleotides: TGTGCCAGCAGCCTCGGAACAGGGGTAGGGGGCCAGCCCCAGCATTTT.

The rearrangement joins TRBV6-6 to TRBJ1-5; 7 nucleotides line up with TRBD1. This CDR3 spans 16 amino acids. The V gene end was trimmed by 0 bases and the J gene end by 1 base; junction bases not matched to a gene: 3. Germline V lookup: CDR1 MNHNY, CDR2 SVGAGI (reference sequence). In DNA, the CDR3 is TGTGCCAGCAGTTACTCCCTGACAGGGAGCAATCAGCCCCAGCATTTT. Amino acid sequence: CASSYSLTGSNQPQHF.

The chain recombines TRBV19 with TRBJ2-1, with 10 bases aligning to TRBD2. CDR3 length: 14 residues. Germline V gene lookup returns CDR1 LNHDA and CDR2 SQIVND (reference sequence). V was pared by 3 bases and J by 8 bases, with 4 bases of the junction left unmatched. CDR3 nucleotides: TGTGCCAGTAGTATCTTAGCGGGGGGATATGAGCAGTTCTTC. Encoded protein: CASSILAGGYEQFF.

CDR3 in DNA: TGTGCCAGCAGTTACAAAGGGGAGCACTACAATGAGCAGTTCTTC. Translated, it gives CASSYKGEHYNEQFF. The J gene is TRBJ2-1, the V gene TRBV11-3; D may be TRBD1 or TRBD2 (5 bases each). This CDR3 spans 15 amino acids. Per germline, CDR1 SGHNT and CDR2 YENEEA. Deletions cut 6 bases from V and 3 bases from J, with 15 bases between.

A single count supports this clone. The chain links TRBV28 to TRBJ2-7; D possibly corresponds to TRBD2 (5 bases). The CDR3 loop spans 14 amino acids. In germline, CDR1 is MDHEN, CDR2 SYDVKM. The V and J ends lost 5 bases and 2 bases respectively, with 13 bases between them. The CDR3 DNA sequence: TGTGCCAGCAGTCTCCCAGACTATCCCTACGAGCAGTACGTC. Translated: CASSLPDYPYEQYV.

The genes are TRBV5-1 and TRBJ1-1; D is undetermined. This CDR3 is built from 13 residues. Trimming left V 7 bases short and J 0 bases short, with 10 bases between. Looked up from germline, CDR1 is SGHRS and CDR2 is YFSETQ. The CDR3 sequence is CASGSLVNTEAFF. CDR3 DNA sequence: TGCGCCAGCGGTTCATTAGTGAACACTGAAGCTTTCTTT.

The chain carries TRBV28 and TRBJ2-1; 8 nucleotides line up with TRBD2. CDR3 length: 15 amino acids. Per the germline V gene, CDR1 is MDHEN and CDR2 is SYDVKM. V was pared by 5 bases and J by 1 base, with 4 bases of the junction left unmatched. The DNA of the CDR3 is TGTGCCAGCAGTATGACTAGCGTGTCCTACAATGAGCAGTTCTTC. Translation: CASSMTSVSYNEQFF.